The 27 T cell receptor beta chains below come from one sample, sequenced in a study of T cell responses to AZD1222 COVID-19 vaccine. The method was immunoSEQ multiplex PCR; TCRdb's version includes in-frame clones alone and lacks a portion of them. The data contain about 99,000 clones, 75% to 90% of them singletons. The sample consisted of peripheral blood, taken on day 0 of AZD1222 vaccination. The receptor source for this set is an adult in good health.

The V call is TRBV9, the J call TRBJ1-3; D unresolved. V lost 3 bases and J lost 1, with 8 bases in between. Germline-derived CDR1 and CDR2 are SGDLS and YYNGEE. The CDR3 is 14 residues long. CDR3 nucleotide sequence: TGTGCCAGCAGCGGACCAATATCTGGAAACACCATATATTTT. Translated: CASSGPISGNTIYF. Together with reference TRBV9 and TRBJ1-3, the CDR3 gives the full variable domain: DSGVTQTPKHLITATGQRVTLRCSPRSGDLSVYWYQQSLDQGLQFLIQYYNGEERAKGNILERFSAQQFPDLHSELNLSSLELGDSALYFCASSGPISGNTIYFGEGSWLTVV.

The chain couples TRBV7-3 to TRBJ2-7; TRBD2 is a possible D gene (5 bases). The CDR3 sequence is 15 residues long. The germline V gene has CDR1 SGHTA and CDR2 FQGTGA. V lost 3 bases to trimming and J lost 1 base, with 13 bases between them. The CDR3 region has the DNA TGTGCCAGCAGCTTGTTTTCGGGGTCTTCCTACGAGCAGTACTTC. Translation: CASSLFSGSSYEQYF.

J is TRBJ1-5 and V is TRBV6-2 or TRBV6-3, with a weak D call TRBD1 (6 bases). This CDR3 contains 15 residues. V lost 6 bases to trimming and J lost 0 bases, with 12 bases between them. Per the germline V gene, CDR1 is MNHEY and CDR2 is SVGEGT. The CDR3 spells CASSQGTVSNQPQHF. The CDR3 bases are TGTGCCAGCAGCCAGGGGACGGTTAGCAATCAGCCCCAGCATTTT.

This rearrangement joins TRBV27 to TRBJ1-3; maybe TRBD1 (5 bases). The ends were cut back, 6 bases at V and 0 bases at J, with 15 bases in the middle. This CDR3 has 16 residues. CDR1 is MNHEY and CDR2 is SMNVEV in the germline V gene (reference sequence). The CDR3 is CASRGPGFSSGNTIYF. The CDR3 coding sequence is TGTGCCAGCAGGGGTCCAGGGTTCAGCTCTGGAAACACCATATATTTT.

The V gene is TRBV30, the J gene TRBJ1-2; 9 bases match TRBD1. The ends lost 2 bases at V and 7 bases at J; junction bases unmatched: 11. The CDR3 has 15 residues. Germline assignment: CDR1 GTSNPN and CDR2 SVGIG (reference sequence). Here the CDR3 reads CAWSSRDRERAGYTF. DNA for the CDR3: TGTGCCTGGAGTTCCCGGGACAGGGAGAGGGCTGGCTACACCTTC.

The J gene is TRBJ2-7, the V gene TRBV4-2, with D possibly TRBD1 on 5 matching bases. Per germline, CDR1 LGHNA and CDR2 YNFKEQ. Trimming removed 0 bases from V and 0 bases from J, with 9 bases in between. CDR3 length: 15 residues. In nucleotides, the CDR3 is TGTGCCAGCAGCCAAGAGGAAAGGGGCTCCTACGAGCAGTACTTC. It codes for CASSQEERGSYEQYF.

V is TRBV7-2 and J is TRBJ2-3, with a tentative D call TRBD1 (6 bases). Trimming shortened V by 1 base and J by 1 base, and 9 bases separated the two germline ends. The germline V gene encodes CDR1 SGHTA and CDR2 FQGNSA. The CDR3 sequence is 15 residues long. The CDR3 protein is CASSLGQGRTDTQYF. The CDR3 region has the DNA TGTGCCAGCAGCTTAGGGCAGGGGCGCACAGATACGCAGTATTTT.

V usage is TRBV27 and J usage is TRBJ2-3; 8 positions match TRBD1. Germline assignment: CDR1 MNHEY and CDR2 SMNVEV (reference sequence). Germline trimming cut 5 bases from V and 3 bases from J; bases unmatched to any gene: 16. The CDR3 extends over 18 amino acids. The CDR3 bases are TGTGCCAGCAGTCTTTTCGTTTTTGGGACAGGAGATACAGATACGCAGTATTTT. Translated: CASSLFVFGTGDTDTQYF.

This clone came up once. The genes are TRBV20-1 and TRBJ1-3; no definite D call. Germline lookup yields CDR1 DFQATT and CDR2 SNEGSKA (reference sequence). The CDR3 sequence is 11 residues long. V was cut by 2 bases and J by 4 bases, with 3 bases left in between. CDR3 region: CSARTGNTIYF. The CDR3 region has the DNA TGCAGTGCTAGAACGGGAAACACCATATATTTT.

CDR3 loop: CASRTSLGDSNQPQHF. CDR3 bases: TGTGCCAGTAGAACGAGCCTAGGGGATAGCAATCAGCCCCAGCATTTT. V and J are TRBV19 and TRBJ1-5, with D tentatively TRBD1 (5 bases). The CDR3 sequence is 16 residues long. Trimming took 6 bases from V and 0 from J, leaving 15 bases between them. Per the germline V gene, CDR1 is LNHDA and CDR2 is SQIVND (reference sequence). The variable domain in full, completed from reference TRBV19 and TRBJ1-5, reads DGGITQSPKYLFRKEGQNVTLSCEQNLNHDAMYWYRQDPGQGLRLIYYSQIVNDFQKGDIAEGYSVSREKKESFPLTVTSAQKNPTAFYLCASRTSLGDSNQPQHFGDGTRLSIL.

The J gene is TRBJ2-3, the V gene TRBV6-1; D is unclear. The V end was cut by 2 bases, the J end by 2 bases, with 8 bases between. The V gene's germline CDR1 is MNHNS and CDR2 SASEGT. The CDR3 totals 14 residues. The CDR3 DNA reads as TGTGCCAGCAGTGAAATTGATTTCACAGATACGCAGTATTTT. It specifies CASSEIDFTDTQYF.

This clone was counted between two and nine times. The V gene is TRBV18, the J gene TRBJ2-7; 9 bases match TRBD1. Trimming cost V 2 bases and J 3 bases; bases outside gene matches: 8. CDR3 length equals 16 residues. Germline V gives CDR1 KGHSH, CDR2 LQKENI. The CDR3 protein is CASSPGRDRVGYEQYF. In nucleotides, the CDR3 is TGTGCCAGCTCACCAGGCCGGGACAGGGTGGGCTACGAGCAGTACTTC.

This chain links TRBV10-1 with TRBJ2-3; D tentatively reads TRBD1 or TRBD2 (5 bases each). The germline V gene encodes CDR1 WNHNN and CDR2 SYGVQD (reference sequence). V lost 3 bases and J lost 1, with 11 bases in between. The CDR3 contains 15 residues. CDR3 DNA sequence: TGCGCCAGCAGTGATGTGGGGACGGGCACAGATACGCAGTATTTT. Translating it yields CASSDVGTGTDTQYF.

V and J are TRBV18 and TRBJ1-1; the D gene is possibly TRBD1 (6 bases). Looked up from germline, CDR1 is KGHSH and CDR2 is LQKENI. The CDR3 spans 13 residues. V was clipped by 6 bases and J by 3 bases, with 11 bases between them. The CDR3 DNA is TGTGCCAGCTCCCAAGGGGGGGACACTGAAGCTTTCTTT. Translating it yields CASSQGGDTEAFF.

This rearrangement joins TRBV5-1 to TRBJ2-3; the match to TRBD2 covers 8 bases. This CDR3 contains 17 residues. The germline V gene encodes CDR1 SGHRS and CDR2 YFSETQ. Losses at the gene ends were 0 bases for V and 1 base for J; bases not matched to a gene: 7. CDR3 sequence: CASSLALTAGGTDTQYF. In nucleotides, the CDR3 is TGCGCCAGCAGCTTGGCCTTGACAGCGGGGGGCACAGATACGCAGTATTTT.

The rearrangement uses TRBV7-2 and TRBJ2-7; TRBD2 might be the D (6 bases). V was pared by 1 base and J by 3 bases, with 10 bases between. The CDR3 is 14 residues long. Germline V CDR1 and CDR2: SGHTA, FQGNSA. CDR3 nucleotides: TGTGCCAGCAGCTTAGATATCGGGGGCTACGAGCAGTACTTC. This gives the protein CASSLDIGGYEQYF.

The chain joins TRBV4-2 to TRBJ2-3, with TRBD1 identical over 8 bases. The CDR3 runs 17 residues. Germline-derived CDR1 and CDR2 are LGHNA and YNFKEQ. The V and J ends lost 0 bases and 1 base, in that order; junction bases with no gene match: 6. The CDR3 DNA sequence: TGTGCCAGCAGCCAAGATGACTTGACAGGGGGCACAGATACGCAGTATTTT. This gives the protein CASSQDDLTGGTDTQYF.

The chain links TRBV20-1 to TRBJ2-5, with D unclear. The germline V gene has CDR1 DFQATT and CDR2 SNEGSKA (reference sequence). V lost 4 bases, J lost 4 bases, and 4 bases lay in between. The CDR3 covers 10 residues. The CDR3 region has the DNA TGCAGTGCTACGGTAGAGACCCAGTACTTC. This sequence encodes CSATVETQYF.

The chain links TRBV10-2 to TRBJ2-1, with TRBD2 matching 7 bases. The CDR3 sequence is 16 residues long. In germline, CDR1 is WSHSY, CDR2 SAAADI. V lost 7 bases, J lost 8 bases, and 17 bases stayed unmatched. The CDR3 coding sequence is TGCGCCAGCACTTCTCGTACCGGGACTAATCCCGATGAGCAGTTCTTC. Protein product: CASTSRTGTNPDEQFF.

The chain has TRBV27 and TRBJ1-4, with D uncertain. Germline CDR1 reads MNHEY; CDR2 reads SMNVEV (reference sequence). V lost 2 bases, J lost 3 bases, and 10 bases lay in between. The CDR3 sequence is 15 residues long. The CDR3 here is CASSLLYGSNEKLFF. The CDR3 nucleotides are TGTGCCAGCAGTTTACTGTACGGTTCTAATGAAAAACTGTTTTTT.

The rearrangement joins TRBV19 to TRBJ1-1, with 7 bases aligning to TRBD1. This CDR3 contains 13 residues. V shed 7 bases, J shed 2 bases, and the junction held 4 bases outside the gene matches. The germline V gene encodes CDR1 LNHDA and CDR2 SQIVND (reference sequence). CDR3 DNA sequence: TGTGCCAGTAAACAGGGGTCCAACACTGAAGCTTTCTTT. Translating it yields CASKQGSNTEAFF.

This chain links TRBV7-2 with TRBJ1-2, with unresolved D. The CDR3 is 13 residues long. Germline values: CDR1 SGHTA, CDR2 FQGNSA. Trimming removed 8 bases at V and 7 bases at J, with 17 bases between. CDR3 sequence: CASSLTGESGYTF. In DNA form, the CDR3 reads TGTGCCAGCTCGTTGACCGGAGAGAGTGGCTACACCTTC.

The V call is TRBV28, the J call TRBJ1-2; D might be TRBD1 (5 bases). The CDR3 has 18 residues. Germline V gives CDR1 MDHEN, CDR2 SYDVKM. Trimming cost V 10 bases and J 5 bases, with 32 bases left between them. CDR3 DNA: TGTGCCACCAAATACCCAAAGGGACGAACGGGCCTGCGGTATGGCTACACCTTC. Protein product: CATKYPKGRTGLRYGYTF.

The V call is TRBV11-3, the J call TRBJ1-2; no clear D gene. The germline CDR1 and CDR2 sequences are SGHNT and YENEEA. V was pared by 2 bases and J by 6 bases, with 10 bases between. The CDR3 extends over 13 amino acids. This CDR3 is CASSLIRVDGYTF. The CDR3 region has the DNA TGTGCCAGCAGCTTAATCCGCGTTGATGGCTACACCTTC.

This rearrangement joins TRBV12-5 to TRBJ2-7; possibly TRBD2 for D (6 bases). V was cut by 7 bases and J by 3 bases, with 13 bases left in between. Germline loops: CDR1 LGHNT, CDR2 FRNRAP. CDR3 length: 13 amino acids. The CDR3 region is CASAPDGSYEQYF. CDR3 bases: TGTGCTAGTGCCCCGGACGGGAGCTACGAGCAGTACTTC.

The V call is TRBV28, the J call TRBJ1-2; a weak D match, TRBD1 (5 bases). Germline V gene lookup returns CDR1 MDHEN and CDR2 SYDVKM. The CDR3 runs 12 residues. With 6 bases removed from V and 4 bases from J, the gap between germline ends came to 9 bases. The CDR3 coding sequence is TGTGCCAGCAGGGAGGGGCCCTATGGCTACACCTTC. Its translation is CASREGPYGYTF.

V gene TRBV28 combines with J gene TRBJ2-1; D might be TRBD2 (6 bases). Trimming pared 5 bases from V and 2 bases from J, leaving 16 bases between. The CDR3 is 16 amino acids. Germline lookup yields CDR1 MDHEN and CDR2 SYDVKM. CDR3 nucleotide sequence: TGTGCCAGCAGTCCGGAGACTAGTATTCCCTACAATGAGCAGTTCTTC. This encodes CASSPETSIPYNEQFF.